These 5 T cell receptor beta chains originate from one sample sequenced in a study of response to subunit inactivated influenza vaccine. TCRdb re-derived calls from the RT-PCR reads in MiXCR, one entry per CDR3 protein. Of roughly 460,000 distinct CDR3 sequences listed, roughly 9.8% are singletons. The sequencing here drew on PBMCs from blood, taken about 6 weeks after vaccination. These receptors were obtained from a man aged 45-65 years who received an inactivated influenza vaccine.

This rearrangement joins TRBV5-6 to TRBJ2-7; D uncertain. The V end lost 3 bases, the J end lost 3 bases, and 16 bases lay between the germline ends. The length of the CDR3 is 15 residues. The germline CDR1 and CDR2 sequences are SGHDT and YYEEEE. The CDR3: CASSSARAVVYEQYF. In nucleotides, the CDR3 is TGTGCCAGCAGCTCTGCTAGGGCGGTCGTCTACGAGCAGTACTTC.

This chain connects TRBV12-3 or TRBV12-4 to TRBJ2-7; TRBD1 or TRBD2 may be the D gene (6 bases each). The CDR3 totals 13 residues. With 4 bases removed from V and 5 bases from J, the gap between germline ends came to 12 bases. The CDR3: CASSSRGRNEQYF. DNA of the CDR3: TGTGCCAGCAGTTCTAGGGGGAGGAACGAGCAGTACTTC.

The chain couples TRBV20-1 to TRBJ2-7, with 9 nucleotides matching TRBD2. The CDR3 totals 15 residues. CDR1 and CDR2 (germline): DFQATT, SNEGSKA (reference sequence). The V gene end was trimmed by 0 bases and the J gene end by 5 bases; junction bases not matched to a gene: 8. The CDR3 spells CSARDPGASGDEQYF. DNA of the CDR3: TGCAGTGCTAGAGATCCGGGGGCTAGCGGGGACGAGCAGTACTTC.

This clonotype was counted many times. The chain is built from TRBV7-9 and TRBJ2-7; 8 bases are shared with TRBD1. The ends lost 2 bases at V and 5 bases at J; junction bases unmatched: 5. Germline-derived CDR1 and CDR2 are SEHNR and FQNEAQ (reference sequence). This CDR3 has 14 amino acids. The CDR3 is CASSLRQGADEQYF. CDR3 DNA sequence: TGTGCCAGCAGCTTACGTCAGGGGGCTGACGAGCAGTACTTC.

This clonotype was found many times. The chain joins TRBV29-1 to TRBJ2-1; 7 nucleotides align to TRBD1. J was trimmed by 2 bases and V by 1 base; bases with no gene match: 5. CDR1 and CDR2 (germline): SQVTM, ANQGSEA. This CDR3 contains 15 residues. In DNA form, the CDR3 reads TGCAGCGTTGAAGGGGGACAGCTGACCTACAATGAGCAGTTCTTC. This encodes CSVEGGQLTYNEQFF.